The clone carrying this T cell receptor (beta chain) has just a few counts. Followed over time, Seattle patients had been enrolled while infection was active. Germline V lookup: CDR1 MDHEN, CDR2 SYDVKM. The CDR3 length is 15 residues. V was trimmed by 10 bases and J by 0 bases, leaving 16 bases between them. Data came from immunoSEQ multiplex PCR; TCRdb stores just in-frame clones and leaves some out. The top ten clones hold 0.87% of a sample with approximately 300,000 clones, about 85% of them seen once. The sample is drawn from a study of blood T cell repertoires in COVID-19. Study at large: Samples representing acute and convalescent COVID-19 were sourced from the United States, Italy and Spain. PBMCs, B-cell-depleted T cells, or T cells were the source of the cDNA or gDNA that made up the material.

This rearrangement joins TRBV28 to TRBJ1-5; D remains unclear. The sequence was collected from a human donor with COVID-19, enrolled during active disease. The donor label of this sample is uncertain. Specimen: peripheral blood. The CDR3 sequence: CATSGTPYSNQPQHF. CDR3 sequence (DNA): TGTGCCACCTCAGGTACTCCCTATAGCAATCAGCCCCAGCATTTT.